The clone carrying this T cell receptor beta chain showed up many times. Antigen specificity is unknown. This sample is drawn from a study of molecular identifiers for immune sequencing clone quantification. TCRdb redid the calling of the PCR reads with MiXCR, one entry per CDR3 protein. The sample includes about 510,000 distinct CDR3 sequences, 20% to 25% of them seen just once. The study, taken as a whole, reports: Among effectors, clones above 20 RNA copies held over 98% of molecules; among naive cells, under 1%.

Sorting isolated naive CD8 T cells as CD8+CD4-CCR7+CD45RA+ events. This TCR was recovered from a human donor in good health. Some libraries in this study had Jurkat cell RNA spiked in. The sequenced sample consisted of naive CD8+ T cells from blood, with Jurkat cell RNA spiked in. Subset noted: FACS-sorted CD8+CD4-CCR7+CD45RA+ naive T cells.

The CDR3 coding sequence is TGTGCCAGCAGCACTGGACTAGCGGGAGATGAGCAGTTCTTC. Translated: CASSTGLAGDEQFF. The chain recombines TRBV7-3 with TRBJ2-1; TRBD2 matches at 13 bases. J gave up 8 bases and V 5 bases, and 3 bases lay outside the gene matches. The CDR3 has 14 amino acids. Germline V gene data show CDR1 as SGHTA and CDR2 as FQGTGA.